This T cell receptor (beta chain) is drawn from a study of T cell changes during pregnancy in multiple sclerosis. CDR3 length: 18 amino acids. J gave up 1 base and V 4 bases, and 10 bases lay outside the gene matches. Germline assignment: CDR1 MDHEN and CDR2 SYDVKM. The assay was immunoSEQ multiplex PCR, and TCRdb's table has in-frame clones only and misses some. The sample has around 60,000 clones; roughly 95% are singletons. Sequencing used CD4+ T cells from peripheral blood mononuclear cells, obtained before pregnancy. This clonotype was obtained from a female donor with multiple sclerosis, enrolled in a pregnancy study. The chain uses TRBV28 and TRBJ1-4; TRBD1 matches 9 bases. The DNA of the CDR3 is TGTGCCAGCAGTTCCACTTCATACAGGGGGCGAACTAATGAAAAACTGTTTTTT. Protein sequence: CASSSTSYRGRTNEKLFF.